The next 7 T cell receptor beta chains were all read from a single sample in a study of regulatory T cells in long-lasting Graves disease. Time point denoted: persistent/refractory GD, antithyroid drugs over 5 years with positive TRAb. Construction of the TCR library relied on RNA isolated from PBMCs. Arm-PCR with iRepertoire HTBI primers amplified the CDR3 regions for these TCR beta libraries. TCRdb re-derived calls from the multiplex PCR reads in MiXCR, one entry per CDR3 protein. The sample holds about 430,000 distinct CDR3 sequences, roughly 23% seen once. This specimen was peripheral blood mononuclear cells (PBMCs), taken when the disease was refractory, from a patient treated with antithyroid drugs. Receptors originate from a female donor with Graves disease.

This clonotype was seen many times. The chain links TRBV6-9 to TRBJ2-7, with 7 bases that match TRBD1. This CDR3 contains 15 residues. Germline V gene data show CDR1 as MNHGY and CDR2 as SVAAGI. The trim removed 2 bases at V and 0 bases at J, leaving 4 bases unmatched. The CDR3 region has the DNA TGTGCCAGCAGTTATCGGGACAGCCTCTCCTACGAGCAGTACTTC. Its protein is CASSYRDSLSYEQYF.

This clonotype was recorded at least ten times. The rearrangement joins TRBV28 to TRBJ2-7, with a possible D match to TRBD2 (6 bases). Trimming cost V 6 bases and J 4 bases, with 10 bases left between them. CDR1 MDHEN and CDR2 SYDVKM come from the germline V gene. The CDR3 is made up of 12 amino acids. Written as DNA, the CDR3 is TGTGCCAGCAGGATCGGAGGGTACGAGCAGTACTTC. As protein: CASRIGGYEQYF.

This clonotype appeared many times. The chain uses TRBV15 and TRBJ2-7; D is undetermined. Germline V gene data show CDR1 as LNHNV and CDR2 as YYDKDF (reference sequence). The CDR3 sequence is 13 residues long. V lost 4 bases and J lost 2, with 9 bases in between. This CDR3 reads CATSKEHTYEQYF. The CDR3 nucleotides read TGTGCCACCAGCAAGGAACACACCTACGAGCAGTACTTC. Based on the CDR3 plus reference TRBV15 and TRBJ2-7, the full variable domain is DAMVIQNPRYQVTQFGKPVTLSCSQTLNHNVMYWYQQKSSQAPKLLFHYYDKDFNNEADTPDNFQSRRPNTSFCFLDIRSPGLGDTAMYLCATSKEHTYEQYFGPGTRLTVT.

The chain links TRBV19 to TRBJ1-5; 7 bases are a match to TRBD1. CDR1 is LNHDA and CDR2 is SQIVND in the germline V gene (reference sequence). The CDR3 has 15 amino acids. V shed 6 bases, J shed 2 bases, and the junction held 7 bases outside the gene matches. CDR3: CASSTGDWGNQPQHF. The CDR3 coding sequence is TGTGCCAGTAGCACAGGGGATTGGGGCAATCAGCCCCAGCATTTT.

This clonotype was seen a handful of times. The chain is built from TRBV11-2 and TRBJ2-1, with 8 bases matching TRBD2. This CDR3 is 16 amino acids long. CDR1 and CDR2 (germline): SGHAT, FQNNGV. Unmatched junction bases numbered 7, after V lost 4 bases and J lost 2 bases. The CDR3 bases are TGTGCCAGCAGCTCGGGGGGGCGGTCGGCCTACAATGAGCAGTTCTTC. Translated: CASSSGGRSAYNEQFF.

The rearrangement joins TRBV10-3 to TRBJ2-7; 10 bases align to TRBD1. The CDR3 spans 14 residues. Germline trimming cut 6 bases from V and 3 bases from J; bases unmatched to any gene: 5. Germline V gives CDR1 ENHRY, CDR2 SYGVKD. The CDR3 spells CAIRMGQGNYEQYF. The CDR3 DNA follows: TGTGCCATCAGGATGGGACAGGGGAACTACGAGCAGTACTTC.

In this sample, this clonotype turned up many times. V usage is TRBV2 and J usage is TRBJ2-4; 8 nucleotides match TRBD2. This CDR3 comprises 22 residues. V shed 6 bases and J 2 bases; nucleotides not matched to a gene: 27. Looked up from germline, CDR1 is SNHLY and CDR2 is FYNNEI. This CDR3 is CASRARQSGGALIGLTKNIQYF. The CDR3 DNA sequence: TGTGCCAGCAGAGCCCGGCAATCGGGGGGGGCGCTTATAGGTCTAACCAAAAACATTCAGTACTTC.